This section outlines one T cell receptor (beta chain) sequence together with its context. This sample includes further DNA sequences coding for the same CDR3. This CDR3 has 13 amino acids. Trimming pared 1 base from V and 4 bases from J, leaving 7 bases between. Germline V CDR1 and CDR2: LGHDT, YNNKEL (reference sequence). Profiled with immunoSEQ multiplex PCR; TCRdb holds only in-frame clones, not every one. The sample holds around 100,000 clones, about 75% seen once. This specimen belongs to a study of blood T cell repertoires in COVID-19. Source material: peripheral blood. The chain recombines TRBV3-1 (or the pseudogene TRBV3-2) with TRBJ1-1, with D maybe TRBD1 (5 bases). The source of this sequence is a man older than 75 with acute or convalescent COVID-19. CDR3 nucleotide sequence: TGTGCCAGCAGCCAAGGGAGGGGCACTGAAGCTTTCTTT. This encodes CASSQGRGTEAFF.